The 2 T cell receptor beta chains in this list originate from one sample, sequenced in a study of OX40 agonist ivuxolimab in advanced cancers. Sequencing was performed with immunoSEQ multiplex PCR; in TCRdb, only in-frame clones are kept and a portion is missing. The table lists some 60,000 clones, around nine tenths of them singletons. Source: CD4+ or CD8+ T cells sorted from blood, taken in a trial of the OX40 agonist ivuxolimab. These receptors all stem from an adult with an advanced solid tumor such as melanoma, head and neck, liver or kidney cancer.

V and J are TRBV7-2 and TRBJ1-5; D perhaps matches TRBD1 (5 bases). This CDR3 contains 14 residues. V dropped 5 bases and J dropped 4 bases, with 12 bases sitting between them. CDR1 and CDR2 (germline): SGHTA, FQGNSA. CDR3 residues: CASSKQAENQPQHF. CDR3 DNA sequence: TGTGCCAGCAGCAAACAGGCGGAAAATCAGCCCCAGCATTTT.

V is TRBV10-2 and J is TRBJ2-1; 11 bases fit TRBD1. This CDR3 is built from 15 residues. V lost 2 bases to trimming and J lost 6 bases; unmatched junction nucleotides: 3. CDR1 is WSHSY, CDR2 SAAADI, per germline. This CDR3 is CASSEEGQGVNEQFF. CDR3 bases: TGCGCCAGCAGTGAGGAGGGACAGGGGGTCAATGAGCAGTTCTTC.